Following are 16 T cell receptor beta chains from one sample sequenced in a study of CD8 T cell repertoires and HIV-1 epitope variants. The antigens for these receptors are not known. Measured with immunoSEQ multiplex PCR; TCRdb has only the in-frame clones, and not every one. The sample has roughly 5,200 clones, around 66% seen once. Sequenced material: cultured CD8+ T cells derived from PBMCs. These receptor sequences come from a male donor with HIV.

This chain joins TRBV5-4 and TRBJ1-2; D is unresolved. Trimming left V 7 bases short and J 4 bases short, with 20 bases between. The V gene's germline CDR1 is SGHNT and CDR2 YYREEE (reference sequence). This CDR3 spans 15 amino acids. CDR3 amino acids: CASCACPGKTYGYTF. The CDR3 DNA sequence: TGTGCCAGCTGCGCGTGCCCAGGAAAGACCTATGGCTACACCTTC.

This rearrangement joins TRBV29-1 to TRBJ2-7, with TRBD1 as a possible D gene (6 bases). The V gene lost 3 bases and the J gene lost 1 base, with 10 bases spanning the gap. The V gene's germline CDR1 is SQVTM and CDR2 ANQGSEA. This CDR3 contains 13 residues. CDR3 coding DNA: TGCAGCGTTGAGCTCGACAGGTCCTACGAGCAGTACTTC. As protein: CSVELDRSYEQYF.

The V call is TRBV11-2, the J call TRBJ1-4; D is perhaps TRBD1 (6 bases). Germline V gene lookup returns CDR1 SGHAT and CDR2 FQNNGV. The CDR3 length is 17 residues. V lost 5 bases, J lost 0 bases, and 16 bases lay in between. The CDR3 DNA reads TGTGCCAGCAGCAGCAACGCGGGGGGCGCAACTAATGAAAAACTGTTTTTT. Translating gives CASSSNAGGATNEKLFF. Full variable domain (missing parts from reference TRBV11-2 and TRBJ1-4): EAGVAQSPRYKIIEKRQSVAFWCNPISGHATLYWYQQILGQGPKLLIQFQNNGVVDDSQLPKDRFSAERLKGVDSTLKIQPAKLEDSAVYLCASSSNAGGATNEKLFFGSGTQLSVL.

This clone is classed as medium-sized. The rearrangement links TRBV19 to TRBJ2-6; 11 nucleotides match TRBD1. In germline, CDR1 is LNHDA, CDR2 SQIVND (reference sequence). The V segment lost 8 bases and the J segment 0 bases; nucleotides outside the gene matches: 0. The CDR3 is 15 residues long. Here the CDR3 reads CASGTGGSGANVLTF. The CDR3, as DNA: TGTGCCAGTGGGACAGGGGGCTCTGGGGCCAACGTCCTGACTTTC.

This clone was seen once. The genes are TRBV6-5 and TRBJ2-2; the D gene is possibly TRBD1 (6 bases). The CDR3 extends over 15 amino acids. The V end lost 4 bases, the J end lost 7 bases, and 16 bases lay between the germline ends. Germline V gene lookup returns CDR1 MNHEY and CDR2 SVGAGI. The CDR3 spells CASSSLGGSGGELFF. The CDR3 region has the DNA TGTGCCAGCAGTTCCTTAGGGGGATCCGGCGGGGAGCTGTTTTTT.

The V gene is TRBV28, the J gene TRBJ2-3, with D perhaps matching TRBD1 or TRBD2 (6 bases each). The length of the CDR3 is 14 residues. Germline V gene lookup returns CDR1 MDHEN and CDR2 SYDVKM. V was pared by 5 bases and J by 2 bases, with 11 bases between. This CDR3 is CASSMPGATDTQYF. The CDR3 region has the DNA TGTGCCAGCAGTATGCCGGGGGCCACAGATACGCAGTATTTT.

V gene TRBV10-3 combines with J gene TRBJ2-7, with TRBD1 matching 8 bases. The CDR3 sequence is 12 residues long. The germline V gene encodes CDR1 ENHRY and CDR2 SYGVKD. J gave up 0 bases and V 10 bases, and 2 bases lay outside the gene matches. CDR3 bases: TGTGCCACCGGGACAGGCTCCTACGAGCAGTACTTC. This translates into CATGTGSYEQYF.

The J gene is TRBJ1-4, the V gene TRBV25-1; the match to TRBD1 covers 11 bases. V shed 4 bases, J shed 8 bases, and the junction held 6 bases outside the gene matches. CDR1 and CDR2 from the germline V gene are MGHDK and SYGVNS. The length of the CDR3 is 15 residues. CDR3 DNA: TGTGCCAGCAGTGGGACAGGGGGCGAAGGAGAAAAACTGTTTTTT. It translates to CASSGTGGEGEKLFF.

The V gene is TRBV27, the J gene TRBJ1-1; D gene ambiguous. CDR3 length: 13 amino acids. The V end lost 0 bases, the J end lost 7 bases, and 9 bases lay between the germline ends. From germline, CDR1 is MNHEY and CDR2 SMNVEV (reference sequence). The CDR3 DNA reads as TGTGCCAGCAGTTTATCGTCCCGGAATGAAGCTTTCTTT. Protein sequence: CASSLSSRNEAFF.

The chain couples TRBV19 to TRBJ2-2, with D unresolved. The germline gives CDR1 LNHDA, CDR2 SQIVND (reference sequence). This CDR3 contains 15 residues. The V end lost 1 base, the J end lost 0 bases, and 6 bases lay between the germline ends. CDR3 nucleotide sequence: TGTGCCAGTAGTATAGGTGGGTCGAACACCGGGGAGCTGTTTTTT. It specifies CASSIGGSNTGELFF.

This chain joins TRBV20-1 and TRBJ2-5; a weak D match, TRBD2 (6 bases). V dropped 6 bases and J dropped 5 bases, with 10 bases sitting between them. Germline values: CDR1 DFQATT, CDR2 SNEGSKA (reference sequence). This CDR3 is built from 11 residues. CDR3 nucleotides: TGCAGTGCCCTTCGGGAGGAGACCCAGTACTTC. It encodes CSALREETQYF.

This clone was observed once. The chain couples TRBV4-3 to TRBJ2-7; D possibly matches TRBD1 or TRBD2 (6 bases each). V lost 3 bases and J lost 5, with 17 bases in between. The germline gives CDR1 LGHNA, CDR2 YSLEER. This CDR3 comprises 15 residues. In nucleotides, the CDR3 is TGCGCCAGCAGCCACGCACAGGGAGGCCTTCACGAGCAGTACTTC. It codes for CASSHAQGGLHEQYF.

The CDR3 DNA follows: TGCGCCAGCAGCCCGACTGGGAACGAGCAGTACTTC. It codes for CASSPTGNEQYF. J is TRBJ2-7 and V is TRBV4-3; no clear D. The CDR3 has 12 residues. V dropped 4 bases and J dropped 5 bases, with 9 bases sitting between them. CDR1 and CDR2 from the germline V gene are LGHNA and YSLEER.

V is TRBV19 and J is TRBJ2-1; 7 bases map to TRBD2. The V and J ends lost 6 bases and 4 bases, in that order; junction bases with no gene match: 12. CDR1 and CDR2 from the germline V gene are LNHDA and SQIVND (reference sequence). The CDR3 has 16 residues. The DNA of the CDR3 is TGTGCCAGTAGGCTGACGGTTTCTAGCGGATACAATGAGCAGTTCTTC. This gives the protein CASRLTVSSGYNEQFF. Complete variable domain (other parts from reference TRBV19 and TRBJ2-1): DGGITQSPKYLFRKEGQNVTLSCEQNLNHDAMYWYRQDPGQGLRLIYYSQIVNDFQKGDIAEGYSVSREKKESFPLTVTSAQKNPTAFYLCASRLTVSSGYNEQFFGPGTRLTVL.

This clone was detected once. Other DNA sequences in this sample translate to the same CDR3. The rearrangement joins TRBV19 to TRBJ2-7; no firm D call. With 1 base removed from V and 4 bases from J, the gap between germline ends came to 5 bases. The length of the CDR3 is 12 residues. Germline assignment: CDR1 LNHDA and CDR2 SQIVND (reference sequence). The CDR3 region has the DNA TGTGCCAGTAGTATAGTAGGATACGAGCAGTACTTC. This codes for CASSIVGYEQYF. The variable domain in full, completed from reference TRBV19 and TRBJ2-7, reads DGGITQSPKYLFRKEGQNVTLSCEQNLNHDAMYWYRQDPGQGLRLIYYSQIVNDFQKGDIAEGYSVSREKKESFPLTVTSAQKNPTAFYLCASSIVGYEQYFGPGTRLTVT.

The CDR3 DNA reads TGTGCCAGCAGTTTAGGCGGGAGCTCCTACGAGCAGTACTTC. Its protein product is CASSLGGSSYEQYF. This sequence joins TRBV27 and TRBJ2-7; 7 nucleotides agree with TRBD2. The V gene's germline CDR1 is MNHEY and CDR2 SMNVEV (reference sequence). J was trimmed by 0 bases and V by 2 bases; bases with no gene match: 1. The CDR3 is made up of 14 amino acids.